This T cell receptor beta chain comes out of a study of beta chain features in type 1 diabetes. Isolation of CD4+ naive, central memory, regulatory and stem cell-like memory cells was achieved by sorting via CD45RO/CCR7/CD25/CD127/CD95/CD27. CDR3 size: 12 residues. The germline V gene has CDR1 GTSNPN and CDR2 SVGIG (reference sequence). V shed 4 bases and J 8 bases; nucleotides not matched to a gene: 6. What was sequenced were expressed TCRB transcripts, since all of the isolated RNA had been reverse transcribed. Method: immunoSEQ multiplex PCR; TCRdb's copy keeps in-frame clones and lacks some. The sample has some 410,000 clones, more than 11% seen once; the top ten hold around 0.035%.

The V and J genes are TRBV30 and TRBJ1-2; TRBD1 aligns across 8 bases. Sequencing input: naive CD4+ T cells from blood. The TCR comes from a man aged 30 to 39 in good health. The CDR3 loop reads CAWTQGAGGYTF. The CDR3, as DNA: TGTGCCTGGACTCAGGGGGCGGGAGGCTACACCTTC.